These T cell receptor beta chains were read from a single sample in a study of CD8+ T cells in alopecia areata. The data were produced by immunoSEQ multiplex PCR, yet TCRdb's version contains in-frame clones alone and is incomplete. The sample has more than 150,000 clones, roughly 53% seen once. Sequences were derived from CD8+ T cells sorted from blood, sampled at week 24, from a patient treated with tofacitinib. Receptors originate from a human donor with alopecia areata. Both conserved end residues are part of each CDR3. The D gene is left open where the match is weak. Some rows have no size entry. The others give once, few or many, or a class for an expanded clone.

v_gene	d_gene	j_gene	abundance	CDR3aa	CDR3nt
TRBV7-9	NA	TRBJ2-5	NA	CASSLGDSFRTQYF	TGTGCCAGCAGCTTAGGCGACAGCTTTAGGACCCAGTACTTC
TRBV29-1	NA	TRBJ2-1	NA	CSVEGGSYNEQFF	TGCAGCGTTGAAGGGGGCTCCTACAATGAGCAGTTCTTC
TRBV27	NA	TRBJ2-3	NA	CASSQKPLVWADTQYF	TGTGCCAGCAGTCAAAAACCCCTAGTGTGGGCAGATACGCAGTATTTT
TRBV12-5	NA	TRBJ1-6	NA	CASGRDPRTLHF	TGTGCTAGTGGGCGTGACCCTCGCACCCTCCACTTT
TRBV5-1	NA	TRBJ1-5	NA	CASRKGPGYQPQHF	TGCGCCAGCAGGAAGGGCCCGGGGTATCAGCCCCAGCATTTT
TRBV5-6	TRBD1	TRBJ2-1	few	CASSLGQGAYNEQFF	TGTGCCAGCAGCTTGGGGCAGGGGGCGTACAATGAGCAGTTCTTC
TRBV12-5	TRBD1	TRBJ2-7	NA	CASSQGAYEQYF	TGTGCTAGTTCCCAGGGGGCCTACGAGCAGTACTTC
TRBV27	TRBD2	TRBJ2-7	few	CASSPGGLNEQYF	TGTGCCAGCTCTCCGGGGGGATTAAACGAGCAGTACTTC
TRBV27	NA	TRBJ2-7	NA	CASSQGGLYEQYF	TGTGCCAGCAGCCAGGGGGGTTTGTACGAGCAGTACTTC
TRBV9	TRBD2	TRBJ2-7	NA	CASSPGASGVIEQYF	TGTGCCAGCAGCCCCGGTGCGAGCGGGGTGATCGAGCAGTACTTC
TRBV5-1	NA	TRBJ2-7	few	CASTGDSYEQYF	TGCGCCAGCACGGGGGATTCCTACGAGCAGTACTTC
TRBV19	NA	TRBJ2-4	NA	CASSDGSPGLYF	TGTGCCAGTAGTGACGGGAGCCCGGGCCTATACTTC
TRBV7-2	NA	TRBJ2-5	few	CASSLSRIPPYQETQYF	TGTGCCAGCAGCTTAAGCCGAATACCTCCGTACCAAGAGACCCAGTACTTC
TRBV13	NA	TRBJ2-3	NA	CASSRLQADTQYF	TGTGCCAGCAGCCGCCTCCAGGCAGATACGCAGTATTTT
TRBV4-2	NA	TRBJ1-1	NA	CASSQVPWGDTEAFF	TGTGCCAGCAGCCAAGTCCCGTGGGGGGACACTGAAGCTTTCTTT
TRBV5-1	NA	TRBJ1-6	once	CASSLGGTSPLHF	TGCGCCAGCAGCTTGGGCGGTACTTCACCCCTCCACTTT
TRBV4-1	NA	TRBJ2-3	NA	CASSQDPLRGSTDTQYF	TGCGCCAGCAGCCAAGATCCTTTGCGGGGAAGCACAGATACGCAGTATTTT
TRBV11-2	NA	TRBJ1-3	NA	CASSHPGQGTGNTIYF	TGTGCCAGCAGCCACCCGGGACAAGGCACTGGAAACACCATATATTTT
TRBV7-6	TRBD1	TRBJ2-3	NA	CASSLSGQGLSDTQYF	TGTGCCAGCAGCTTATCCGGACAGGGGTTATCAGATACGCAGTATTTT
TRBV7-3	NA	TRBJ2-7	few	CASSPGAGTAYEQYF	TGTGCCAGCAGCCCGGGTGCCGGGACTGCCTACGAGCAGTACTTC
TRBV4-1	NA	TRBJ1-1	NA	CASSLDTLEGTEAFF	TGCGCCAGCAGCCTTGACACCCTAGAAGGCACTGAAGCTTTCTTT
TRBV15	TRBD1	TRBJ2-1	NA	CATSRVPGQGGSYNEQFF	TGTGCCACCAGCAGAGTCCCCGGACAGGGCGGCTCCTACAATGAGCAGTTCTTC